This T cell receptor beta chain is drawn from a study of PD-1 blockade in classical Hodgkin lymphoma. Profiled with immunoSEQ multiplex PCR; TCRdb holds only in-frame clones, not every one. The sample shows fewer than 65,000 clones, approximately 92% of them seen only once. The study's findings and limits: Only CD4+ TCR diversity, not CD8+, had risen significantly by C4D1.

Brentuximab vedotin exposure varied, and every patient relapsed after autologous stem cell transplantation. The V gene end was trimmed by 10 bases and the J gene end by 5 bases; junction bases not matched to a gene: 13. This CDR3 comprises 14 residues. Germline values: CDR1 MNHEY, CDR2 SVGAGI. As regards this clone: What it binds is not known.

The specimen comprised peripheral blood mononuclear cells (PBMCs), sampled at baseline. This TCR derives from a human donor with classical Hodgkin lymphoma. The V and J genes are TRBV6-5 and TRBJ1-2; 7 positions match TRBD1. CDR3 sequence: CATSRGRKFYGYTF. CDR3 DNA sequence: TGTGCCACGTCCAGGGGGAGGAAATTTTATGGCTACACCTTC.